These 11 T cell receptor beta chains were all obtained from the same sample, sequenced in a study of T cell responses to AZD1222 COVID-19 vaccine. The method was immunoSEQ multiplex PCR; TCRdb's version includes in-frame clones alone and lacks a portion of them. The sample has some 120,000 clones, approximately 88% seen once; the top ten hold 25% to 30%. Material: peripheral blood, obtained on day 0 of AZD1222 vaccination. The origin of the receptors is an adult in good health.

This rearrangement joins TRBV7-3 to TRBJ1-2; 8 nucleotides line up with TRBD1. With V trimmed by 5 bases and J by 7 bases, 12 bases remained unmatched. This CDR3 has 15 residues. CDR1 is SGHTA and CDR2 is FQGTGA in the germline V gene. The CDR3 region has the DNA TGTGCCAGCAGCGAGACCGGGACAGGCGCTTTTGGCTACACCTTC. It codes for CASSETGTGAFGYTF.

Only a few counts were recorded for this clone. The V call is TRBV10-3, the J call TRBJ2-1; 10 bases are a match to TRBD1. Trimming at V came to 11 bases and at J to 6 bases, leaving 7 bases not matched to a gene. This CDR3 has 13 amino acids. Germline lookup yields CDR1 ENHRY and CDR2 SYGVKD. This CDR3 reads CASRQGAGNEQFF. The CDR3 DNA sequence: TGTGCCTCGAGACAGGGGGCTGGCAATGAGCAGTTCTTC.

As DNA, the CDR3 is TGTGCCATCAGAGGGGGGGCAGGGGTGTCAGAGACCCAGTACTTC. Amino acid sequence: CAIRGGAGVSETQYF. This chain connects TRBV10-3 to TRBJ2-5; the D gene is possibly TRBD2 (7 bases). The V gene lost 6 bases and the J gene lost 4 bases, with 18 bases spanning the gap. Germline lookup yields CDR1 ENHRY and CDR2 SYGVKD. This CDR3 region has 15 residues.

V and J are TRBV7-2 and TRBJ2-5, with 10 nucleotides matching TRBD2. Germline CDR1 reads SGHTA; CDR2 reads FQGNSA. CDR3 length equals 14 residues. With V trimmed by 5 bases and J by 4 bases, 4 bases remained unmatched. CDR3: CASSPRTSGETQYF. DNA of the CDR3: TGTGCCAGCAGCCCACGGACTAGCGGAGAGACCCAGTACTTC.

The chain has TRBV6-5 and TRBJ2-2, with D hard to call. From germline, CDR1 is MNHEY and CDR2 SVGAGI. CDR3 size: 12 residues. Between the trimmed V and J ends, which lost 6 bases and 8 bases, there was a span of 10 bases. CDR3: CASRPEAGELFF. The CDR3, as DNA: TGTGCCAGCAGGCCAGAGGCGGGGGAGCTGTTTTTT.

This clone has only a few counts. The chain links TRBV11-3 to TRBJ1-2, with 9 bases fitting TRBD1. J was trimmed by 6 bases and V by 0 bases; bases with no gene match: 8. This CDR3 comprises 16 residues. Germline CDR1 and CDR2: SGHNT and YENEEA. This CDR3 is CASSLESGQGIDGYTF. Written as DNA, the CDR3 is TGTGCCAGCAGCTTAGAGTCGGGACAGGGTATCGATGGCTACACCTTC.

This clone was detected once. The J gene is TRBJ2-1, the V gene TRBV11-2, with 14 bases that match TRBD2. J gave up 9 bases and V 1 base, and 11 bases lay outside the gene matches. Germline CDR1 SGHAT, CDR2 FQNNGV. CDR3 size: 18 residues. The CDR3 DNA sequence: TGTGCCAGCAGCTTAGGGGCTAGGGGACTAGCGGGAGTTCGTGAGCAGTTCTTC. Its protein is CASSLGARGLAGVREQFF.

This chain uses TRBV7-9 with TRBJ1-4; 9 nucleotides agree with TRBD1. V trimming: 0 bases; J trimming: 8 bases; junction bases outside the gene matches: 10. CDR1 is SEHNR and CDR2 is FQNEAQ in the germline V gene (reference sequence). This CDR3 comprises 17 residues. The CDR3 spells CASSLAGLGQGVEKLFF. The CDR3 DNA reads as TGTGCCAGCAGCTTAGCGGGGTTGGGACAGGGTGTGGAAAAACTGTTTTTT.

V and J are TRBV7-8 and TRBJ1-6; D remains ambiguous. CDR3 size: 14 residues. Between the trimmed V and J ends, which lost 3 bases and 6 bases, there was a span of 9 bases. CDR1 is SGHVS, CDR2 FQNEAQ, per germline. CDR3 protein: CASSFGKFNSPLHF. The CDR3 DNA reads TGTGCCAGCAGCTTTGGGAAATTTAATTCACCCCTCCACTTT.

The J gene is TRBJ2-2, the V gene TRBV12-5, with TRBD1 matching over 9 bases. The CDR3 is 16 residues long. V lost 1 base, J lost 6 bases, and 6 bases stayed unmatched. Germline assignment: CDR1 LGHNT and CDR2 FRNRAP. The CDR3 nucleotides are TGTGCTAGTGGTTTGGGGACAGGGGAGTTTTCCGGGGAGCTGTTTTTT. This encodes CASGLGTGEFSGELFF.

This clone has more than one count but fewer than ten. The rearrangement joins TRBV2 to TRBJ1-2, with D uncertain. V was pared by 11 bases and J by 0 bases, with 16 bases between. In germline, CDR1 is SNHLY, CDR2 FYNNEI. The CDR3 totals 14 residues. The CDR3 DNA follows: TGTGCCGGCACCGGGAGGGTAGCTAACTATGGCTACACCTTC. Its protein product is CAGTGRVANYGYTF. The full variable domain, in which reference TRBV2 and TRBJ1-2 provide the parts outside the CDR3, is EPEVTQTPSHQVTQMGQEVILRCVPISNHLYFYWYRQILGQKVEFLVSFYNNEISEKSEIFDDQFSVERPDGSNFTLKIRSTKLEDSAMYFCAGTGRVANYGYTFGSGTRLTVV.